Shown below are 10 T cell receptor beta chains from a single sample sequenced in a study of identical twins. TCRdb analysed the 5' RACE reads with MiXCR anew, one entry per CDR3 protein. The table includes roughly 1,500,000 distinct CDR3 sequences, about 32% detected once. The specimen was cord blood. Source of these receptors: a newborn girl in good health.

The J gene is TRBJ2-3, the V gene TRBV6-1; D may be TRBD1 (7 bases). Trimming left V 5 bases short and J 2 bases short, with 20 bases between. Germline V CDR1 and CDR2: MNHNS, SASEGT. CDR3 size: 17 residues. The CDR3 loop is CASSPGQARGPTDTQYF. CDR3 coding DNA: TGTGCCAGCAGTCCCGGACAGGCCCGGGGGCCCACAGATACGCAGTATTTT.

The sample holds a few counts of this clonotype. The CDR3 reads CASSQSASLTYEQYF. DNA for the CDR3: TGTGCCAGCAGCCAATCAGCCTCATTAACCTACGAGCAGTACTTC. V gene TRBV3-1 combines with J gene TRBJ2-7, with unresolved D. This CDR3 has 15 residues. Germline V CDR1 and CDR2: LGHDT, YNNKEL (reference sequence). The V and J ends lost 2 bases and 2 bases respectively, with 13 bases between them.

The V call is TRBV20-1, the J call TRBJ2-1, with a weak D call TRBD2 (6 bases). The germline V gene encodes CDR1 DFQATT and CDR2 SNEGSKA (reference sequence). The CDR3 sequence is 14 residues long. With 5 bases removed from V and 6 bases from J, the gap between germline ends came to 17 bases. The CDR3 bases are TGCAGTGCTCCCAGGCGGGGCCAATCCAATGAGCAGTTCTTC. Its translation: CSAPRRGQSNEQFF.

In its sample, this clonotype was seen once. V is TRBV27 and J is TRBJ2-4; D call uncertain. The J call is doubtful: the DNA matches TRBJ2-5 better. This CDR3 comprises 14 residues. Germline V gene data show CDR1 as MNHEY and CDR2 as SMNVEV (reference sequence). The CDR3 reads CASTMTRALGTQYF. CDR3 DNA: TGTGCCAGCACTATGACTCGAGCCCTAGGGACCCAGTACTTC.

J is TRBJ2-2 and V is TRBV28; D is ambiguous. V dropped 3 bases and J dropped 2 bases, with 10 bases sitting between them. The V gene's germline CDR1 is MDHEN and CDR2 SYDVKM. The CDR3 runs to 15 residues. CDR3 sequence (DNA): TGTGCCAGCAGTTTGGGTAGGCCTAACACCGGGGAGCTGTTTTTT. It codes for CASSLGRPNTGELFF. Together with reference TRBV28 and TRBJ2-2, the CDR3 gives the full variable domain: DVKVTQSSRYLVKRTGEKVFLECVQDMDHENMFWYRQDPGLGLRLIYFSYDVKMKEKGDIPEGYSVSREKKERFSLILESASTNQTSMYLCASSLGRPNTGELFFGEGSRLTVL.

This clonotype was detected only a few times. The genes are TRBV20-1 and TRBJ2-5; unclear D gene. Per germline, CDR1 DFQATT and CDR2 SNEGSKA (reference sequence). Trimming removed 0 bases at V and 5 bases at J, with 10 bases between. There are 13 residues in the CDR3. The CDR3 loop is CSARDLIPETQYF. Here the CDR3 DNA reads TGCAGTGCTAGAGATCTGATCCCTGAGACCCAGTACTTC.

In its sample, this clonotype was seen a few times. Here the CDR3 reads CAISDQGFGWMNTEAFF. The CDR3 region has the DNA TGTGCCATCAGTGACCAGGGGTTTGGGTGGATGAACACTGAAGCTTTCTTT. The genes are TRBV10-3 and TRBJ1-1, with D possibly being TRBD1 (6 bases). The germline V and J ends were trimmed by 3 bases and 0 bases, with 17 bases remaining between them. Germline V gene data show CDR1 as ENHRY and CDR2 as SYGVKD. This CDR3 spans 17 amino acids.

This clonotype was recorded a few times. The J gene is TRBJ1-2, the V gene TRBV28; weak D call: TRBD1 (5 bases). CDR1 is MDHEN and CDR2 is SYDVKM in the germline V gene. The CDR3 length is 15 residues. Trimming shortened V by 6 bases and J by 4 bases, and 18 bases separated the two germline ends. The CDR3 DNA reads as TGTGCCAGCAGAGAGACAGTCAGGGAGGGCTATGGCTACACCTTC. Translating it yields CASRETVREGYGYTF.

Many counts were recorded for this clonotype. The chain employs TRBV29-1 and TRBJ1-2; D possibly corresponds to TRBD1 (6 bases). Trimming pared 4 bases from V and 1 base from J, leaving 10 bases between. The CDR3 is 13 residues long. Germline CDR1 SQVTM, CDR2 ANQGSEA. The CDR3 loop reads CSVGTVVNYGYTF. In DNA, the CDR3 is TGCAGCGTTGGGACAGTCGTTAACTATGGCTACACCTTC.

The V call is TRBV4-2, the J call TRBJ2-1; 11 bases agree with TRBD2. CDR1 and CDR2 from the germline V gene are LGHNA and YNFKEQ. The trim removed 4 bases at V and 1 base at J, leaving 15 bases unmatched. This CDR3 has 20 residues. The CDR3 here is CASSPLAGGWSGISYNEQFF. The CDR3 DNA reads as TGTGCCAGCAGCCCCCTAGCGGGAGGATGGAGTGGTATATCCTACAATGAGCAGTTCTTC.